This TCR beta chain is from a study of low-dose radiotherapy and immunotherapy resistance in tumors. Study-level information: Fractions of 0.5 Gy went to Cohort 1 every 2 weeks, totaling 6.5 Gy. Intravenous ipilimumab 1 mg/kg every six weeks was given with nivolumab 240 mg every two weeks. Fractions of 1 Gy went to Cohort 2 every two weeks, for 13 Gy over 26 weeks.

Time point in this sample: before trial treatment. TRAV- and TRBV-specific primers, spanning alpha and beta chains, primed first-strand cDNA. Using a constant-region primer together with a V-primer adapter, TCRs were subjected to roughly 18 PCR cycles of amplification. MiXCR was run by TCRdb on the reads, yielding one entry per CDR3 protein. The profile shows approximately 84,000 distinct CDR3 sequences, about a sixth of them singletons. This CDR3 spans 17 amino acids. CDR1 SEHNR and CDR2 FQNEAQ come from the germline V gene (reference sequence). After removal of 2 bases from V and 2 bases from J, the junction contained 6 bases not matched to a gene. This clonotype appeared many times.

The sample here was PBMCs, taken before treatment. This TCR came from a male donor with prostate cancer. The gene calls are TRBV7-9 and TRBJ2-4, with 10 bases aligning to TRBD1. CDR3 DNA: TGTGCCAGCAGCTTATCGGGACAGGGGTATACCAAAAACATTCAGTACTTC. As protein: CASSLSGQGYTKNIQYF.